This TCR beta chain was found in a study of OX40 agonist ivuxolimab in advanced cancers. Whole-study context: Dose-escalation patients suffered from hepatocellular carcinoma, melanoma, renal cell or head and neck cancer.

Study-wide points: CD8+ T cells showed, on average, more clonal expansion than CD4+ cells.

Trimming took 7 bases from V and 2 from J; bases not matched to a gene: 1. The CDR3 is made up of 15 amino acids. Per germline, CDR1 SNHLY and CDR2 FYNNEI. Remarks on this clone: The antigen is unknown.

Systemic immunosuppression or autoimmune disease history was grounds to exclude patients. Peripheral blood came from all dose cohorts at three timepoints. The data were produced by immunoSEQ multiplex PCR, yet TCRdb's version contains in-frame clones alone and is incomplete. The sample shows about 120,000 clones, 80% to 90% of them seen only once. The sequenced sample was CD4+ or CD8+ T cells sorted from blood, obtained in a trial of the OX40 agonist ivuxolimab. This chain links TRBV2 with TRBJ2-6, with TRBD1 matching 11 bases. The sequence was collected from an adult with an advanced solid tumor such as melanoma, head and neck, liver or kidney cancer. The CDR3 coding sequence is TGTGCCAGCACGGGACAGGGGGCTGGGGCCAACGTCCTGACTTTC. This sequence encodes CASTGQGAGANVLTF.